This entry lists 20 T cell receptor beta chains sequenced from one sample in a study of OX40 agonist ivuxolimab in advanced cancers. Repertoires were generated with immunoSEQ multiplex PCR, while TCRdb's copy carries only in-frame clones and drops some. The sample consists of just under 85,000 clones, 65% to 85% of them appearing once. Sequenced here: CD4+ or CD8+ T cells sorted from blood, sampled in a trial of the OX40 agonist ivuxolimab. These receptors were collected from an adult with an advanced solid tumor such as melanoma, head and neck, liver or kidney cancer.

The chain carries TRBV27 and TRBJ1-2, with D perhaps matching TRBD1 (5 bases). Trimming shortened V by 10 bases and J by 8 bases, and 23 bases separated the two germline ends. CDR3 length: 14 amino acids. Germline V lookup: CDR1 MNHEY, CDR2 SMNVEV (reference sequence). This chain's CDR3 is CATGKGRSSMGYTF. Here the CDR3 DNA reads TGTGCCACCGGCAAGGGGAGGTCTTCTATGGGCTACACCTTC.

This clone was counted only a few times. The chain is built from TRBV14 and TRBJ1-4, with D possibly being TRBD1 (6 bases). This CDR3 is 14 amino acids long. The V gene lost 3 bases and the J gene lost 6 bases, with 11 bases spanning the gap. Germline-derived CDR1 and CDR2 are SGHDN and FVKESK. DNA for the CDR3: TGTGCCAGCAGCCACACAGGGTATGATGAAAAACTGTTTTTT. Protein product: CASSHTGYDEKLFF.

The gene calls are TRBV6-5 and TRBJ2-7; D call uncertain. CDR1 and CDR2 (germline): MNHEY, SVGAGI. The CDR3 is 14 amino acids. V was shortened by 2 bases and J by 4 bases, with 12 bases between the two germline ends. The CDR3 region is CASSYGASNYEQYF. The CDR3 coding sequence is TGTGCCAGCAGTTACGGCGCCAGTAATTACGAGCAGTACTTC.

The chain has TRBV2 and TRBJ1-3; tentatively, D is TRBD1 (5 bases). There are 12 residues in the CDR3. Germline loops: CDR1 SNHLY, CDR2 FYNNEI. V lost 8 bases and J 2 bases, leaving 7 bases between the germline ends. CDR3 protein: CASQGAGNTIYF. As DNA, the CDR3 is TGTGCCAGCCAGGGTGCTGGAAACACCATATATTTT.

The chain couples TRBV19 to TRBJ2-7, with D perhaps matching TRBD2 (7 bases). The CDR3 consists of 14 residues. V lost 3 bases and J lost 3, with 12 bases in between. Per the germline V gene, CDR1 is LNHDA and CDR2 is SQIVND (reference sequence). CDR3 sequence (DNA): TGTGCCAGTAGTATTGGGGGGGCGAGCTACGAGCAGTACTTC. Translation gives CASSIGGASYEQYF. The variable domain in full, with the rest retrieved from reference TRBV19 and TRBJ2-7, is DGGITQSPKYLFRKEGQNVTLSCEQNLNHDAMYWYRQDPGQGLRLIYYSQIVNDFQKGDIAEGYSVSREKKESFPLTVTSAQKNPTAFYLCASSIGGASYEQYFGPGTRLTVT.

This chain uses TRBV27 with TRBJ1-6, with 7 bases identical to TRBD1. V shed 8 bases and J 0 bases; nucleotides not matched to a gene: 7. The CDR3 has 16 residues. Germline-derived CDR1 and CDR2 are MNHEY and SMNVEV (reference sequence). Here the CDR3 reads CASADRASSYNSPLHF. CDR3 DNA: TGTGCCAGCGCCGACAGGGCAAGCTCCTATAATTCACCCCTCCACTTT.

The chain is built from TRBV7-6 and TRBJ1-1; unclear D gene. The V end was cut by 5 bases, the J end by 0 bases, with 19 bases between. The CDR3 sequence is 17 residues long. From germline, CDR1 is SGHVS and CDR2 FNYEAQ. The CDR3 nucleotides are TGTGCCAGCAGCCGTACTCCCCCCCCTCTTATGAACACTGAAGCTTTCTTT. Translation: CASSRTPPPLMNTEAFF.

V and J are TRBV5-4 and TRBJ2-3, with TRBD1 as a possible D gene (6 bases). Per the germline V gene, CDR1 is SGHNT and CDR2 is YYREEE (reference sequence). This CDR3 is 15 amino acids long. Trimming removed 4 bases at V and 0 bases at J, with 12 bases between. The CDR3 spells CASSRGTQSTDTQYF. The CDR3 DNA reads as TGTGCCAGCAGCCGAGGGACACAGAGCACAGATACGCAGTATTTT.

The chain combines TRBV7-9 with TRBJ2-6; D remains unclear. There are 14 residues in the CDR3. V lost 8 bases, J lost 0 bases, and 8 bases lay in between. The germline V gene has CDR1 SEHNR and CDR2 FQNEAQ (reference sequence). CDR3 sequence (DNA): TGTGCCAGCGGCCGTTCCTCTGGGGCCAACGTCCTGACTTTC. It is translated as CASGRSSGANVLTF.

V usage is TRBV30 and J usage is TRBJ2-3, with a possible D match to TRBD1 (5 bases). V lost 2 bases and J 6 bases, leaving 6 bases between the germline ends. The CDR3 has 11 amino acids. Looked up from germline, CDR1 is GTSNPN and CDR2 is SVGIG (reference sequence). The CDR3 coding sequence is TGTGCCTGGAGTAAGGGGGATACGCAGTATTTT. It specifies CAWSKGDTQYF.

This chain joins TRBV6-5 and TRBJ1-2; weak D call: TRBD1 (6 bases). With 0 bases removed from V and 4 bases from J, the gap between germline ends came to 12 bases. Germline V gene lookup returns CDR1 MNHEY and CDR2 SVGAGI. The CDR3 covers 15 residues. The CDR3 here is CASSYSFTGPYGYTF. CDR3 nucleotide sequence: TGTGCCAGCAGTTACTCGTTTACAGGGCCCTATGGCTACACCTTC.

V gene TRBV27 combines with J gene TRBJ2-1, with 9 positions matching TRBD2. Germline CDR1 MNHEY, CDR2 SMNVEV (reference sequence). Trimming removed 7 bases from V and 1 base from J; junction bases left unmatched: 8. This CDR3 comprises 16 residues. CDR3: CASNRLAGRSYNEQFF. The CDR3 DNA is TGTGCCAGCAACCGGCTAGCGGGGAGGTCCTACAATGAGCAGTTCTTC.

The chain uses TRBV7-9 and TRBJ2-5; TRBD1 matches at 8 bases. The J call is doubtful: the DNA matches TRBJ2-7 better. From germline, CDR1 is SEHNR and CDR2 FQNEAQ (reference sequence). This CDR3 is built from 18 residues. CDR3 bases: TGTGCCAGCAGCTTACCATCCCAGGACAGGGCAAGCTCCTACGAGCAGTACTTC. Its protein product is CASSLPSQDRASSYEQYF.

The V call is TRBV19, the J call TRBJ1-3; no definite D call. There are 16 residues in the CDR3. The V gene's germline CDR1 is LNHDA and CDR2 SQIVND (reference sequence). The V end was cut by 3 bases, the J end by 3 bases, with 15 bases between. CDR3 region: CASSITASGFGNTIYF. DNA for the CDR3: TGTGCCAGTAGTATTACGGCCTCGGGGTTTGGAAACACCATATATTTT. Drawing the rest from reference TRBV19 and TRBJ1-3, the complete variable domain is DGGITQSPKYLFRKEGQNVTLSCEQNLNHDAMYWYRQDPGQGLRLIYYSQIVNDFQKGDIAEGYSVSREKKESFPLTVTSAQKNPTAFYLCASSITASGFGNTIYFGEGSWLTVV.

This rearrangement joins TRBV5-1 to TRBJ2-6, with 14 bases aligning to TRBD2. V trimming: 0 bases; J trimming: 3 bases; junction bases outside the gene matches: 5. Per germline, CDR1 SGHRS and CDR2 YFSETQ. The CDR3 runs to 19 residues. Here the CDR3 DNA reads TGCGCCAGCAGCTTGGCCAGGACTAGCGGGGGGAATGGGGCCAACGTCCTGACTTTC. Translation: CASSLARTSGGNGANVLTF.

This chain joins TRBV11-2 and TRBJ2-5, with a tentative D call TRBD2 (6 bases). V was shortened by 3 bases and J by 10 bases, with 21 bases between the two germline ends. The CDR3 runs to 15 residues. The germline V gene has CDR1 SGHAT and CDR2 FQNNGV. The CDR3 is CASSFGASEQEGQYF. In DNA form, the CDR3 reads TGTGCCAGCAGCTTTGGGGCTAGCGAACAAGAGGGCCAGTACTTC.

This chain uses TRBV19 with TRBJ1-1; 7 bases agree with TRBD1. With V trimmed by 7 bases and J by 10 bases, 15 bases remained unmatched. Germline V gives CDR1 LNHDA, CDR2 SQIVND (reference sequence). The CDR3 consists of 14 residues. The CDR3: CASTQAQGSMGAFF. CDR3 nucleotides: TGTGCCAGTACCCAGGCACAGGGGAGTATGGGAGCTTTCTTT.

The chain combines TRBV7-2 with TRBJ1-3; D remains ambiguous. CDR1 is SGHTA and CDR2 is FQGNSA in the germline V gene. This CDR3 is 15 amino acids long. V lost 6 bases, J lost 0 bases, and 12 bases lay in between. The chain's CDR3 is CASSSDFRSGNTIYF. DNA for the CDR3: TGTGCCAGCAGTTCGGACTTTCGCTCTGGAAACACCATATATTTT.

V usage is TRBV21-1 and J usage is TRBJ1-5; the D call TRBD1 from the table was never checked on the DNA. TRBV21-1 is recorded as a pseudogene. The CDR3 is 16 residues long. This CDR3 reads CASTADRVYSNQPQHF. The CDR3 DNA follows: TGTGCCAGCACCGCAGACAGGGTGTATAGCAATCAGCCCCAGCATTTT.

The rearrangement joins TRBV18 to TRBJ1-5; 9 positions match TRBD1. CDR1 and CDR2 (germline): KGHSH, LQKENI. J gave up 5 bases and V 2 bases, and 4 bases lay outside the gene matches. The CDR3 sequence is 15 residues long. CDR3 in amino acids: CASSPGTGSDQPQHF. CDR3 nucleotides: TGTGCCAGCTCACCAGGGACAGGGAGCGATCAGCCCCAGCATTTT.